The 12 T cell receptor beta chains given below trace back to one sample, sequenced in a study of T cell responses to AZD1222 COVID-19 vaccine. Produced via immunoSEQ multiplex PCR; TCRdb's table is partial and in-frame only. The table records under 150,000 clones, 92% of them present only once. The input for sequencing was peripheral blood, taken 28 days after the second AZD1222 dose. Receptors originate from an adult who received the AZD1222 COVID-19 vaccine.

The chain joins TRBV5-4 to TRBJ1-1, with D possibly TRBD1 on 5 matching bases. From germline, CDR1 is SGHNT and CDR2 YYREEE (reference sequence). The ends were cut back, 4 bases at V and 1 base at J, with 17 bases in the middle. The CDR3 is made up of 16 amino acids. The CDR3 loop is CASSLPGHSANTEAFF. DNA of the CDR3: TGTGCCAGCAGCCTCCCCGGACACTCCGCGAACACTGAAGCTTTCTTT.

The gene calls are TRBV10-1 and TRBJ2-1; the match to TRBD1 covers 7 bases. The CDR3 consists of 15 residues. J gave up 4 bases and V 7 bases, and 10 bases lay outside the gene matches. Germline assignment: CDR1 WNHNN and CDR2 SYGVQD (reference sequence). In DNA form, the CDR3 reads TGCGCCAGCAAGGCCGGGACAGAAATTTACAATGAGCAGTTCTTC. The encoded protein is CASKAGTEIYNEQFF.

V is TRBV11-2 and J is TRBJ2-2; 9 nucleotides agree with TRBD2. Trimming at V came to 7 bases and at J to 5 bases, leaving 8 bases not matched to a gene. CDR3 length: 15 amino acids. Germline CDR1 SGHAT, CDR2 FQNNGV. The CDR3 DNA reads TGTGCCAGCACAGGGAGCGGGAGGAATACCGGGGAGCTGTTTTTT. It is translated as CASTGSGRNTGELFF.

V gene TRBV7-9 combines with J gene TRBJ1-1; tentatively, D is TRBD1 (6 bases). The CDR3 extends over 14 amino acids. Germline CDR1 reads SEHNR; CDR2 reads FQNEAQ (reference sequence). V was cut by 3 bases and J by 1 base, with 9 bases left in between. Written as DNA, the CDR3 is TGTGCCAGCAGCTTGGGACATTCGAACACTGAAGCTTTCTTT. The encoded protein is CASSLGHSNTEAFF.

This sequence joins TRBV19 and TRBJ1-5; TRBD1 agrees at 7 bases. The germline V gene encodes CDR1 LNHDA and CDR2 SQIVND (reference sequence). Trimming removed 7 bases from V and 7 bases from J; junction bases left unmatched: 13. There are 15 residues in the CDR3. CDR3 nucleotides: TGTGCCAGTACCCCGACAGGGCGGAGGGGGCAGCCCCAGCATTTT. This codes for CASTPTGRRGQPQHF.

The CDR3 nucleotides are TGCGCCAGCAGCCTTAGACAGGGGGACAATGAGCAGTTCTTC. This translates into CASSLRQGDNEQFF. V gene TRBV5-1 combines with J gene TRBJ2-1; TRBD1 agrees at 9 bases. This CDR3 has 14 residues. The germline V gene has CDR1 SGHRS and CDR2 YFSETQ. Trimming cost V 4 bases and J 5 bases; bases outside gene matches: 4. The variable domain in full, with the rest retrieved from reference TRBV5-1 and TRBJ2-1, is KAGVTQTPRYLIKTRGQQVTLSCSPISGHRSVSWYQQTPGQGLQFLFEYFSETQRNKGNFPGRFSGRQFSNSRSEMNVSTLELGDSALYLCASSLRQGDNEQFFGPGTRLTVL.

The rearrangement uses TRBV6-2 or TRBV6-3 and TRBJ1-6; TRBD1 agrees at 7 bases. Looked up from germline, CDR1 is MNHEY and CDR2 is SVGEGT. The CDR3 runs 15 residues. V was clipped by 4 bases and J by 8 bases; unmatched bases: 8. For the CDR3, the DNA is TGTGCCAGCAGTTCTGACAGGGAGAGACATTCACCCCTCCACTTT. Encoded protein: CASSSDRERHSPLHF.

The chain has TRBV30 and TRBJ1-1; D not certain. Germline values: CDR1 GTSNPN, CDR2 SVGIG (reference sequence). This CDR3 is 14 amino acids long. V was pared by 6 bases and J by 1 base, with 15 bases between. CDR3: CACSRHRPNTEAFF. In nucleotides, the CDR3 is TGTGCCTGTAGCCGACATCGGCCGAACACTGAAGCTTTCTTT.

The genes are TRBV2 and TRBJ1-4; D is possibly TRBD1 (6 bases). V was cut by 2 bases and J by 0 bases, with 19 bases left in between. Germline CDR1 reads SNHLY; CDR2 reads FYNNEI. The CDR3 runs to 19 residues. The CDR3 nucleotides are TGTGCCAGCAGTGAAATTGGGAGGGGACATCCCTCAACTAATGAAAAACTGTTTTTT. Translated: CASSEIGRGHPSTNEKLFF.

The V gene is TRBV2, the J gene TRBJ2-7; no clear D gene. The germline V gene encodes CDR1 SNHLY and CDR2 FYNNEI. This CDR3 is 13 amino acids long. V lost 8 bases to trimming and J lost 3 bases, with 14 bases between them. The CDR3 protein is CASRVSVLYEQYV. In nucleotides, the CDR3 is TGTGCCAGCCGGGTTTCCGTCCTCTACGAGCAGTACGTC.

This clone was counted a few times. V gene TRBV7-9 combines with J gene TRBJ1-2; TRBD1 matches 7 bases. J lost 7 bases, V lost 4 bases, and 9 bases had no gene match. Germline assignment: CDR1 SEHNR and CDR2 FQNEAQ (reference sequence). This CDR3 has 14 amino acids. The CDR3 DNA follows: TGTGCCAGCAGCTCCCGACAGGGTTCGACTGGCTACACCTTC. It is translated as CASSSRQGSTGYTF.

This chain connects TRBV29-1 to TRBJ1-1, with unresolved D. The CDR3 length is 16 residues. The germline gives CDR1 SQVTM, CDR2 ANQGSEA. V was shortened by 1 base and J by 5 bases, with 20 bases between the two germline ends. CDR3 nucleotide sequence: TGCAGCGTTGAAGGGTGGACGGGAAAGACGGATACTGAAGCTTTCTTT. Its translation is CSVEGWTGKTDTEAFF. Variable domain in full (rest from reference TRBV29-1 and TRBJ1-1): SAVISQKPSRDICQRGTSLTIQCQVDSQVTMMFWYRQQPGQSLTLIATANQGSEATYESGFVIDKFPISRPNLTFSTLTVSNMSPEDSSIYLCSVEGWTGKTDTEAFFGQGTRLTVV.